The 29 T cell receptor beta chains reported below all come from one sample, sequenced in a study of blood T cell repertoires in COVID-19. Generated by immunoSEQ multiplex PCR, the TCRdb table keeps only in-frame clones and is missing some. The data hold under 120,000 clones, with over 75% observed a single time. The specimen was peripheral blood. The source is a man in his 70s with active or convalescent COVID-19.

The chain recombines TRBV2 with TRBJ1-1; D is perhaps TRBD1 (5 bases). Trimming removed 5 bases at V and 2 bases at J, with 9 bases between. CDR1 and CDR2 (germline): SNHLY, FYNNEI. The CDR3 runs 13 residues. This CDR3 is CASSTQGNTEAFF. CDR3 sequence (DNA): TGTGCCAGCAGTACCCAGGGAAACACTGAAGCTTTCTTT.

This clone was recorded a few times. V gene TRBV10-2 combines with J gene TRBJ1-4, with TRBD1 identical over 8 bases. The CDR3 length is 15 residues. After removal of 11 bases from V and 0 bases from J, the junction contained 8 bases not matched to a gene. Germline loops: CDR1 WSHSY, CDR2 SAAADI. Here the CDR3 DNA reads TGCGCCCGCCCCGGGACAGGATCAACTAATGAAAAACTGTTTTTT. It encodes CARPGTGSTNEKLFF.

This clone was recorded a few times. The rearrangement links TRBV6-6 to TRBJ2-7, with D hard to call. V lost 2 bases and J 7 bases, leaving 12 bases between the germline ends. The CDR3 extends over 13 amino acids. CDR1 is MNHNY and CDR2 is SVGAGI in the germline V gene (reference sequence). The CDR3: CASSYTDDLEQYF. The CDR3 bases are TGTGCCAGCAGTTACACAGACGACCTAGAGCAGTACTTC.

The gene calls are TRBV6-6 and TRBJ2-1; 7 nucleotides line up with TRBD1. The ends lost 5 bases at V and 8 bases at J; junction bases unmatched: 9. The CDR3 covers 14 residues. Germline V gene lookup returns CDR1 MNHNY and CDR2 SVGAGI (reference sequence). The CDR3 sequence: CASSRTTGRDEQFF. The CDR3 DNA reads as TGTGCCAGCAGTAGAACGACAGGGCGGGATGAGCAGTTCTTC.

The chain combines TRBV11-2 with TRBJ1-2; D gene unclear. Germline-derived CDR1 and CDR2 are SGHAT and FQNNGV. The CDR3 has 14 residues. V was pared by 4 bases and J by 8 bases, with 17 bases between. CDR3 loop: CASSSIRSLGGYTF. In nucleotides, the CDR3 is TGTGCCAGCAGCTCCATTCGCTCCCTCGGGGGCTACACCTTC.

This rearrangement joins TRBV12-2 to TRBJ1-5; TRBD1, the table's D call, lacks a check against the DNA. TRBV12-2 is shown as a pseudogene. There are 17 residues in the CDR3. This chain's CDR3 is CASRLTQGIKGNQPQHF. CDR3 bases: TGTGCAAGTCGGCTTACTCAGGGGATTAAGGGCAATCAGCCCCAGCATTTT.

The chain uses TRBV11-2 and TRBJ1-1; 7 bases line up with TRBD1. The germline CDR1 and CDR2 sequences are SGHAT and FQNNGV. The V and J ends lost 5 bases and 1 base, in that order; junction bases with no gene match: 7. CDR3 size: 15 residues. CDR3 bases: TGTGCCAGCAGCCCGCTGGGACAGAAGAACACTGAAGCTTTCTTT. This codes for CASSPLGQKNTEAFF. Full variable domain (missing parts from reference TRBV11-2 and TRBJ1-1): EAGVAQSPRYKIIEKRQSVAFWCNPISGHATLYWYQQILGQGPKLLIQFQNNGVVDDSQLPKDRFSAERLKGVDSTLKIQPAKLEDSAVYLCASSPLGQKNTEAFFGQGTRLTVV.

Written as DNA, the CDR3 is TGTGCCACCAGCGGGGAACAGGGGGTTGGAGATAAGCAGTTCTTC. This gives the protein CATSGEQGVGDKQFF. The V gene is TRBV24-1, the J gene TRBJ2-1; TRBD1 matches 8 bases. The CDR3 runs to 15 residues. The V gene's germline CDR1 is KGHDR and CDR2 SFDVKD. V trimming: 7 bases; J trimming: 11 bases; junction bases outside the gene matches: 15.

CDR3 in amino acids: CASSVASQGTNSPLHF. The CDR3 DNA is TGTGCCAGCAGCGTAGCTTCGCAGGGGACGAATTCACCCCTCCACTTT. The chain is built from TRBV9 and TRBJ1-6; D is possibly TRBD1 (6 bases). Trimming left V 0 bases short and J 7 bases short, with 14 bases between. This CDR3 is 16 amino acids long. Germline V CDR1 and CDR2: SGDLS, YYNGEE.

This chain uses TRBV19 with TRBJ2-7, with D possibly being TRBD2 (5 bases). This CDR3 has 14 residues. The ends were cut back, 7 bases at V and 0 bases at J, with 13 bases in the middle. Germline CDR1 LNHDA, CDR2 SQIVND (reference sequence). CDR3 DNA sequence: TGTGCCAGTACCCAAACAGCGGCCTCCTACGAGCAGTACTTC. As protein: CASTQTAASYEQYF.

This clone was recorded only once. The chain joins TRBV21-1 to TRBJ2-7; TRBD2, the D gene given by the table, was not confirmed from the DNA. TRBV21-1 is tagged as a pseudogene. The CDR3 contains 14 residues. CDR3 amino acids: CASRERDESYEQYF. DNA for the CDR3: TGTGCCAGCAGGGAGCGGGACGAATCCTACGAGCAGTACTTC.

V gene TRBV3-1 (or the pseudogene TRBV3-2) combines with J gene TRBJ2-7, with 12 bases lining up with TRBD2. This CDR3 spans 15 amino acids. Germline V gene sequence: CDR1 LGHDT, CDR2 YNNKEL (reference sequence). Unmatched junction bases numbered 1, after V lost 4 bases and J lost 0 bases. The CDR3 sequence: CASSRLAGVSYEQYF. CDR3 in DNA: TGTGCCAGCAGCCGACTAGCGGGGGTCTCCTACGAGCAGTACTTC.

The chain is built from TRBV3-1 (or the pseudogene TRBV3-2) and TRBJ2-5; 12 bases are a match to TRBD2. Germline values: CDR1 LGHDT, CDR2 YNNKEL (reference sequence). V was clipped by 0 bases and J by 4 bases; unmatched bases: 6. The CDR3 has 17 residues. CDR3: CASSQDRASGRVETQYF. CDR3 sequence (DNA): TGTGCCAGCAGCCAAGATAGGGCTAGCGGGAGGGTAGAGACCCAGTACTTC.

The V call is TRBV5-1, the J call TRBJ1-4; weak D call: TRBD1 (5 bases). Germline V gene lookup returns CDR1 SGHRS and CDR2 YFSETQ. The length of the CDR3 is 13 residues. The ends were cut back, 4 bases at V and 8 bases at J, with 12 bases in the middle. The DNA for the CDR3 is TGCGCCAGCAGCGTTCAGGGTGGGGAAAAACTGTTTTTT. The encoded protein is CASSVQGGEKLFF.

The chain combines TRBV27 with TRBJ1-1; weak D call: TRBD1 (5 bases). The CDR3 contains 13 residues. In germline, CDR1 is MNHEY, CDR2 SMNVEV (reference sequence). The germline V and J ends were trimmed by 8 bases and 0 bases, with 10 bases remaining between them. The DNA of the CDR3 is TGTGCCAGCTATACAGGAGTGAACACTGAAGCTTTCTTT. Amino acid sequence: CASYTGVNTEAFF.

This clone was observed a few times. The J gene is TRBJ2-2, the V gene TRBV10-3; D call uncertain. This CDR3 has 13 residues. V was trimmed by 5 bases and J by 2 bases, leaving 6 bases between them. In germline, CDR1 is ENHRY, CDR2 SYGVKD. CDR3 bases: TGTGCCATCAGTACAGAAAACACCGGGGAGCTGTTTTTT. Its protein product is CAISTENTGELFF.

This clone was counted between two and nine times. V usage is TRBV10-1 and J usage is TRBJ2-3, with 9 positions matching TRBD1. This CDR3 region has 15 residues. Germline values: CDR1 WNHNN, CDR2 SYGVQD (reference sequence). V shed 5 bases and J 8 bases; nucleotides not matched to a gene: 11. The CDR3 region is CASSPGQGLRGTQYF. The CDR3 DNA follows: TGCGCCAGCAGTCCGGGACAGGGCTTAAGGGGTACGCAGTATTTT.

The chain is built from TRBV11-3 and TRBJ1-1; 8 bases map to TRBD1. With 0 bases clipped from V and 1 base from J, the junction kept 10 bases outside the gene matches. From germline, CDR1 is SGHNT and CDR2 YENEEA. The CDR3 runs 18 residues. The CDR3 nucleotides read TGTGCCAGCAGCTTAGATGACAGGGGCCCTTGGAGGAACACTGAAGCTTTCTTT. Translation gives CASSLDDRGPWRNTEAFF.

V and J are TRBV6-5 and TRBJ1-5; 7 bases map to TRBD1. This CDR3 has 16 amino acids. Germline V lookup: CDR1 MNHEY, CDR2 SVGAGI. The V segment lost 1 base and the J segment 7 bases; nucleotides outside the gene matches: 10. For the CDR3, the DNA is TGTGCCAGCAGTTACTTTCCCGGACAGGTTGGGCAGCCCCAGCATTTT. Residues: CASSYFPGQVGQPQHF.

The chain combines TRBV19 with TRBJ2-1; TRBD2 aligns across 9 bases. This CDR3 is built from 16 residues. Germline CDR1 reads LNHDA; CDR2 reads SQIVND (reference sequence). Trimming took 4 bases from V and 6 from J; bases not matched to a gene: 10. Here the CDR3 DNA reads TGTGCCAGTAGTACTTCGGGGGCGGGAGGGCTCAATGAGCAGTTCTTC. Translating it yields CASSTSGAGGLNEQFF.

The chain employs TRBV18 and TRBJ2-5, with D possibly TRBD1 on 6 matching bases. Germline lookup yields CDR1 KGHSH and CDR2 LQKENI. Trimming took off 3 bases at V and 4 bases at J, with 15 bases between the two ends. The CDR3 is 15 residues long. CDR3 amino acids: CASSPRQAVGETQYF. CDR3 nucleotides: TGTGCCAGCTCACCCCGACAGGCCGTCGGAGAGACCCAGTACTTC. Variable domain in full (rest from reference TRBV18 and TRBJ2-5): NAGVMQNPRHLVRRRGQEARLRCSPMKGHSHVYWYRQLPEEGLKFMVYLQKENIIDESGMPKERFSAEFPKEGPSILRIQQVVRGDSAAYFCASSPRQAVGETQYFGPGTRLLVL.

The chain couples TRBV18 to TRBJ2-7; weak D call: TRBD2 (5 bases). V shed 2 bases and J shed 5 bases, with 10 bases lying between them. The CDR3 spans 13 residues. Germline CDR1 reads KGHSH; CDR2 reads LQKENI. CDR3 region: CASSPARGHEQYF. The CDR3 DNA sequence: TGTGCCAGCTCACCAGCTCGGGGTCACGAGCAGTACTTC. Looking up the rest from reference TRBV18 and TRBJ2-7 gives the full variable domain: NAGVMQNPRHLVRRRGQEARLRCSPMKGHSHVYWYRQLPEEGLKFMVYLQKENIIDESGMPKERFSAEFPKEGPSILRIQQVVRGDSAAYFCASSPARGHEQYFGPGTRLTVT.

The chain couples TRBV7-9 to TRBJ1-1; a weak D match, TRBD1 (5 bases). This CDR3 is built from 17 residues. Germline V gene sequence: CDR1 SEHNR, CDR2 FQNEAQ (reference sequence). The V gene lost 5 bases and the J gene lost 3 bases, with 22 bases spanning the gap. The chain's CDR3 is CASSPTYGGWEDTEAFF. Written as DNA, the CDR3 is TGTGCCAGCAGCCCCACGTATGGGGGATGGGAGGACACTGAAGCTTTCTTT.

The genes are TRBV19 and TRBJ1-4; a possible D gene is TRBD1 (5 bases). V was shortened by 5 bases and J by 7 bases, with 14 bases between the two germline ends. The CDR3 sequence is 14 residues long. Germline CDR1 reads LNHDA; CDR2 reads SQIVND (reference sequence). DNA for the CDR3: TGTGCCAGTAGTTCGCAGGGAGGGCTTGAAAAACTGTTTTTT. It translates to CASSSQGGLEKLFF.

There are a few counts of this clone. This chain joins TRBV19 and TRBJ1-2, with 9 bases matching TRBD1. This CDR3 is 16 amino acids long. After removal of 7 bases from V and 8 bases from J, the junction contained 17 bases not matched to a gene. Germline V gene data show CDR1 as LNHDA and CDR2 as SQIVND (reference sequence). The CDR3 here is CASTRSTGGESRGYTF. The CDR3 coding sequence is TGTGCCAGTACCCGATCAACAGGGGGCGAGTCAAGGGGCTACACCTTC.

The chain has TRBV28 and TRBJ2-1; D not resolved. Per germline, CDR1 MDHEN and CDR2 SYDVKM. The germline V and J ends were trimmed by 6 bases and 0 bases, with 12 bases remaining between them. This CDR3 spans 15 amino acids. CDR3 sequence reads: CASSSLPSSYNEQFF. In nucleotides, the CDR3 is TGTGCCAGCAGCTCCCTACCGAGCTCCTACAATGAGCAGTTCTTC.

This chain joins TRBV5-5 and TRBJ1-6, with TRBD1 as a possible D gene (6 bases). The CDR3 sequence is 16 residues long. V gave up 4 bases and J gave up 7 bases, with 18 bases separating them. In germline, CDR1 is SGHKS, CDR2 YYEKEE (reference sequence). The CDR3 coding sequence is TGTGCCAGCAGCATTTCGACAGGAACCCCCAATTCACCCCTCCACTTT. This codes for CASSISTGTPNSPLHF.

The rearrangement joins TRBV3-1 (or the pseudogene TRBV3-2) to TRBJ2-5; D is undetermined. The CDR3 runs 11 residues. The ends were cut back, 5 bases at V and 5 bases at J, with 6 bases in the middle. Germline CDR1 and CDR2: LGHDT and YNNKEL (reference sequence). DNA of the CDR3: TGTGCCAGCAGCTTCGGGGAGACCCAGTACTTC. Protein sequence: CASSFGETQYF.

This clone was detected a few times. The genes are TRBV7-2 and TRBJ2-7; 8 nucleotides agree with TRBD2. Germline assignment: CDR1 SGHTA and CDR2 FQGNSA. Trimming cost V 5 bases and J 2 bases; bases outside gene matches: 5. The CDR3 consists of 14 residues. This chain's CDR3 is CASSPTSGPYEQYF. The CDR3 nucleotides read TGTGCCAGCAGCCCTACTAGCGGCCCCTACGAGCAGTACTTC.